Shown below are 2 T cell receptor beta chains from a single sample sequenced in a study of blood T cell repertoires in COVID-19. The protocol was immunoSEQ multiplex PCR, while the TCRdb copy is restricted to in-frame clones and leaves out a portion. The sample records some 60,000 clones, just over 85% being singletons. The sample taken for sequencing was peripheral blood. Every receptor here comes from a man in his 60s with acute or convalescent COVID-19.

This clone was counted a single time. The rearrangement links TRBV24-1 to TRBJ2-1, with 9 bases aligning to TRBD2. Germline V CDR1 and CDR2: KGHDR, SFDVKD. V trimming: 9 bases; J trimming: 7 bases; junction bases outside the gene matches: 9. The length of the CDR3 is 14 residues. In DNA, the CDR3 is TGTGCCACCCGCGGCGGGAGGGTCGGGAATGAGCAGTTCTTC. Translation gives CATRGGRVGNEQFF.

This chain joins TRBV10-2 and TRBJ1-6, with 9 nucleotides matching TRBD1. Germline V gene sequence: CDR1 WSHSY, CDR2 SAAADI. V lost 6 bases and J lost 9; bases outside the gene matches: 0. This CDR3 region has 12 residues. The CDR3 DNA follows: TGCGCCAGCAGGACAGGGGGTTCACCCCTCCACTTT. Amino acid sequence: CASRTGGSPLHF.